The entry below describes one TCR beta chain. The sample is drawn from a study of blood T cell repertoires in COVID-19. Study information: Acute and convalescent COVID-19 samples came from the United States, Italy and Spain. In each case, the material was cDNA or gDNA derived from T cells, B-cell-depleted T cells, or PBMCs.

Authors' processing steps: Nucleated cell number was recorded as an estimate derived from reference gene primer amplification. Sequenced by immunoSEQ multiplex PCR; TCRdb stores in-frame clones only, minus some. V and J calls and clone size are as listed in that table; D and trimming were resolved from the DNA. The data show under 150,000 clones, just under 85% seen once. This sequence was found in a human donor in a cohort sampled during active COVID-19. Sequencing input: peripheral blood.

The CDR3 sequence: CASSPTGGPDTQYF. CDR3 DNA: TGTGCCAGCAGCCCAACAGGGGGTCCAGATACGCAGTATTTT. The chain is built from TRBV5-4 and TRBJ2-3; 8 nucleotides match TRBD1. V lost 4 bases to trimming and J lost 4 bases; unmatched junction nucleotides: 5. There are 14 residues in the CDR3. The germline CDR1 and CDR2 sequences are SGHNT and YYREEE (reference sequence).